This T cell receptor (beta chain) was captured by sequencing in a study of early T cells in non-severe SARS-CoV-2 infection. This clonotype was counted a few times. The V end lost 1 base, the J end lost 3 bases, and 13 bases lay between the germline ends. CDR1 is KGHDR and CDR2 is SFDVKD in the germline V gene. CDR3 size: 16 residues. TCRdb analysed the 5' RACE reads with MiXCR anew, one entry per CDR3 protein. The data hold some 80,000 distinct CDR3 sequences, with more than 10% observed a single time. This clonotype was obtained from an adult who was a healthcare worker with PCR-confirmed SARS-CoV-2 infection or an uninfected control (not recorded which). The gene calls are TRBV24-1 and TRBJ2-3; possibly TRBD1 for D (6 bases). The sample comprised whole blood. The CDR3 DNA reads as TGTGCCACCAGTGATTTCCACAGGGCCGGGACAGATACGCAGTATTTT. Encoded protein: CATSDFHRAGTDTQYF.